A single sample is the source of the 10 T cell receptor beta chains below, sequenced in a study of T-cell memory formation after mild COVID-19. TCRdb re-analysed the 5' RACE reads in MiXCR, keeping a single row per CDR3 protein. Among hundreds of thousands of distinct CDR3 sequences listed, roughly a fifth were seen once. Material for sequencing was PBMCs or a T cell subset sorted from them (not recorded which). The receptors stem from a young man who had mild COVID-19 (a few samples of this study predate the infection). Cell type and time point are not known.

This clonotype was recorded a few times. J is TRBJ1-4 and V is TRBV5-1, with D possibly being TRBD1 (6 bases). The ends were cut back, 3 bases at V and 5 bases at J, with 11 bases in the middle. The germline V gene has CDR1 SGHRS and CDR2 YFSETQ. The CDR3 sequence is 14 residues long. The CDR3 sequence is CASSSLQGNEKLFF. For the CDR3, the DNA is TGCGCCAGCAGCTCCCTCCAGGGGAATGAAAAACTGTTTTTT.

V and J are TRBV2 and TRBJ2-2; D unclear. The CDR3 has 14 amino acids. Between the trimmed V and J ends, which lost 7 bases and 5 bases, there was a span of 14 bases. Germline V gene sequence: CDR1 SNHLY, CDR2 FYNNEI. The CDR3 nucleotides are TGTGCCAGCAACGGGCAGACCCTGACCGGGGAGCTGTTTTTT. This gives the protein CASNGQTLTGELFF.

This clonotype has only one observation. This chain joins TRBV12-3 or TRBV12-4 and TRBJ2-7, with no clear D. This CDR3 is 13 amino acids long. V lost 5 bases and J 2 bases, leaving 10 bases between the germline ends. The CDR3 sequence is CASSVNRPYEQYF. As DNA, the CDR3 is TGTGCCAGCAGTGTAAACCGACCCTACGAGCAGTACTTC.

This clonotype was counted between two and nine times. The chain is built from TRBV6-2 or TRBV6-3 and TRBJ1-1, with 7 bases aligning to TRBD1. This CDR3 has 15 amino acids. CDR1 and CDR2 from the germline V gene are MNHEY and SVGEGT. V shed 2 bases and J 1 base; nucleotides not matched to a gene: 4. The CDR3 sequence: CASSYPGGPNTEAFF. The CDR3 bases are TGTGCCAGCAGTTACCCAGGGGGTCCGAACACTGAAGCTTTCTTT.

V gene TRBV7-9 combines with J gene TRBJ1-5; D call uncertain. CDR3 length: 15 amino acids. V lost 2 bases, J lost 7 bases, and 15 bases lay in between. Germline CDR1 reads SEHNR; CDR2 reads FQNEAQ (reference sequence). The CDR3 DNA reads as TGTGCCAGCAGCTTATCGGGTCAGAGGCACCAGCCCCAGCATTTT. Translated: CASSLSGQRHQPQHF.

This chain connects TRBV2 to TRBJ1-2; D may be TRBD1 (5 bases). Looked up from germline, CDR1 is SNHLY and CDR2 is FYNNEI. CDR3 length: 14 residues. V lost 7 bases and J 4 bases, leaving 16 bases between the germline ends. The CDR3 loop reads CASTFDSLLYGYTF. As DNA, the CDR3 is TGTGCCAGCACCTTTGACAGCCTCCTCTATGGCTACACCTTC.

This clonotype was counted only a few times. Here the CDR3 reads CASTRHSGEPNEKLFF. CDR3 bases: TGTGCCAGCACCCGGCACTCCGGGGAACCTAATGAAAAACTGTTTTTT. V gene TRBV6-5 combines with J gene TRBJ1-4; D ambiguous. Deletions cut 7 bases from V and 3 bases from J, with 18 bases between. This CDR3 has 16 residues. The germline gives CDR1 MNHEY, CDR2 SVGAGI.

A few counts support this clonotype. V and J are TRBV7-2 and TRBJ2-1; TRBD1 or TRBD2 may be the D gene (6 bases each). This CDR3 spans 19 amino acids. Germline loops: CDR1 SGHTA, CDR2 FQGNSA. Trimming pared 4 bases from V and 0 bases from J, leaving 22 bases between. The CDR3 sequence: CASSSPVRGPGNSYNEQFF. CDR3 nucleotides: TGTGCCAGCAGCTCCCCGGTCCGGGGGCCTGGAAACTCCTACAATGAGCAGTTCTTC.

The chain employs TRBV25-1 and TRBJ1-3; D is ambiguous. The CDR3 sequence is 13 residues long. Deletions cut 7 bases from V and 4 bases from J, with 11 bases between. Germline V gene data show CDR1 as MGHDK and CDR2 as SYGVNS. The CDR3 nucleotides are TGTGCCAGCAAAGCCGACGCGGGAAACACCATATATTTT. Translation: CASKADAGNTIYF. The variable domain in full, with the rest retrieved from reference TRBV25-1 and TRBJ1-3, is EADIYQTPRYLVIGTGKKITLECSQTMGHDKMYWYQQDPGMELHLIHYSYGVNSTEKGDLSSESTVSRIRTEHFPLTLESARPSHTSQYLCASKADAGNTIYFGEGSWLTVV.

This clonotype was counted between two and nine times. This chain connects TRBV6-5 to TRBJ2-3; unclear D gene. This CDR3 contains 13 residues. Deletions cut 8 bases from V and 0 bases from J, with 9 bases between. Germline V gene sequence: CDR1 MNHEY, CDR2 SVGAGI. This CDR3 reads CASGKRSTDTQYF. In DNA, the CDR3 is TGTGCCAGCGGGAAACGAAGCACAGATACGCAGTATTTT.